This paragraph reports one T cell receptor (beta chain). TCRdb ran MiXCR on the RT-PCR reads and lists one entry per CDR3 protein. The repertoire holds roughly 500,000 distinct CDR3 sequences, with roughly 25% as singletons. V was clipped by 2 bases and J by 3 bases, with 10 bases between them. The CDR3 is 14 residues long. Germline V CDR1 and CDR2: LNHDA, SQIVND (reference sequence). This sample was included in a study of response to subunit inactivated influenza vaccine. The data were also submitted as part of a second study, on T cells expressing NK-cell markers. That study reports: Making the TCR beta cDNA relied on 5'RACE template switching with UMIs. HCMV seropositivity characterized most of the eight sequenced donors, and seronegativity one. For several experiments, T cell sorting was restricted to the alpha-beta TCR population by means of an anti-gamma-delta TCR antibody. Top CD8+ clonotypes included the dominant CD3+CD56+NKG2C+ clonotypes in several donors.

The chain combines TRBV19 with TRBJ1-1, with no clear D. The source of this sequence is a man in his fifties or sixties who received an inactivated influenza vaccine. This sample comprised CD4+ T cells sorted from PBMCs, obtained roughly 13 days after vaccination. The CDR3 reads CASSIRRSDTEAFF. In DNA, the CDR3 is TGTGCCAGTAGTATACGGCGCTCGGACACTGAAGCTTTCTTT.